These 8 T cell receptor beta chains originate from one sample sequenced in a study of human T cells and chemical hapten exposure. Time point meaning: patch test 2, 6 weeks after DPC sensitization. Treatment denoted: therapeutic diphenylcyclopropenone sensitization with weekly scalp DPC. MiXCR, applied by TCRdb to the RACE reads, yields one record per CDR3 protein. The repertoire holds fewer than 90,000 distinct CDR3 sequences, around 6.7% seen once, with around 1.3% in the top ten. Specimen: whole blood, collected in connection with sensitization to the hapten diphenylcyclopropenone (DPC). The receptors were gathered from a woman in her 30s with alopecia areata. Some clones in this sample may be carry-over from other donors' samples.

This clonotype was observed at least ten times. The chain carries TRBV6-5 and TRBJ2-7, with TRBD2 matching 10 bases. CDR3 size: 14 residues. The V gene end was trimmed by 6 bases and the J gene end by 3 bases; junction bases not matched to a gene: 5. Germline V gene lookup returns CDR1 MNHEY and CDR2 SVGAGI. CDR3 residues: CASSLAGGYYEQYF. As DNA, the CDR3 is TGTGCCAGCAGCTTAGCGGGGGGTTACTACGAGCAGTACTTC.

This clonotype was seen many times. The chain employs TRBV7-9 and TRBJ1-4; 8 bases align to TRBD1. Germline trimming cut 5 bases from V and 10 bases from J; bases unmatched to any gene: 15. The CDR3 has 16 amino acids. Germline CDR1 SEHNR, CDR2 FQNEAQ (reference sequence). CDR3 amino acids: CASSPHDTGQAGKLFF. The CDR3 coding sequence is TGTGCCAGCAGCCCCCATGATACGGGACAGGCGGGAAAACTGTTTTTT.

The rearrangement joins TRBV3-1 to TRBJ1-6, with 8 bases that match TRBD1. V shed 2 bases and J 10 bases; nucleotides not matched to a gene: 1. Germline CDR1 reads LGHDT; CDR2 reads YNNKEL (reference sequence). This CDR3 comprises 13 residues. This CDR3 reads CASSQPGGSPLHF. In DNA form, the CDR3 reads TGTGCCAGCAGCCAACCAGGGGGCTCACCCCTCCACTTT. The variable domain in full, with the rest retrieved from reference TRBV3-1 and TRBJ1-6, is DTAVSQTPKYLVTQMGNDKSIKCEQNLGHDTMYWYKQDSKKFLKIMFSYNNKELIINETVPNRFSPKSPDKAHLNLHINSLELGDSAVYFCASSQPGGSPLHFGNGTRLTVT.

This clonotype was counted between two and nine times. The chain has TRBV7-6 and TRBJ1-4; 8 positions agree with TRBD1. This CDR3 comprises 14 residues. Germline lookup yields CDR1 SGHVS and CDR2 FNYEAQ. The V segment lost 3 bases and the J segment 8 bases; nucleotides outside the gene matches: 5. CDR3 nucleotides: TGTGCCAGCAGCTTCCAGGGGGCAGGAGAAAAACTGTTTTTT. Translation: CASSFQGAGEKLFF.

Details on this clonotype: This may stem from a read error, because a much larger clone lies one nucleotide away. V usage is TRBV29-1 and J usage is TRBJ2-3; D is uncertain. V was shortened by 4 bases and J by 4 bases, with 21 bases between the two germline ends. CDR1 and CDR2 (germline): SQVTM, ANQGSEA. This CDR3 region has 16 residues. The CDR3 DNA reads TGCAGCGTTGCCGGAGCAGGACCCCGCCGAGCAGATACGCAGTATTTT. Residues: CSVAGAGPRRADTQYF.

At least ten counts were recorded for this clonotype. The V and J genes are TRBV20-1 and TRBJ1-5, with unresolved D. The germline V and J ends were trimmed by 3 bases and 6 bases, with 9 bases remaining between them. The CDR3 loop spans 12 amino acids. The germline CDR1 and CDR2 sequences are DFQATT and SNEGSKA (reference sequence). The CDR3 DNA reads as TGCAGTGCTAGGGTCCCAGGTCAGCCCCAGCATTTT. Its protein product is CSARVPGQPQHF.

The table lists this clonotype with many counts. The rearrangement uses TRBV7-2 and TRBJ1-1; TRBD1 aligns across 10 bases. The CDR3 length is 15 residues. Trimming cost V 5 bases and J 2 bases; bases outside gene matches: 5. From germline, CDR1 is SGHTA and CDR2 FQGNSA. In nucleotides, the CDR3 is TGTGCCAGCAGCGGACGGGACAGGGGTAACACTGAAGCTTTCTTT. Protein sequence: CASSGRDRGNTEAFF.

The rearrangement joins TRBV5-4 to TRBJ2-5; a possible D gene is TRBD1 (7 bases). Germline lookup yields CDR1 SGHNT and CDR2 YYREEE (reference sequence). V lost 3 bases and J 5 bases, leaving 17 bases between the germline ends. The CDR3 is 15 residues long. CDR3 amino acids: CASSWGKTGRETQYF. DNA for the CDR3: TGTGCCAGCAGCTGGGGAAAGACAGGGAGGGAGACCCAGTACTTC. The variable domain in full, completed from reference TRBV5-4 and TRBJ2-5, reads ETGVTQSPTHLIKTRGQQVTLRCSSQSGHNTVSWYQQALGQGPQFIFQYYREEENGRGNFPPRFSGLQFPNYSSELNVNALELDDSALYLCASSWGKTGRETQYFGPGTRLLVL.